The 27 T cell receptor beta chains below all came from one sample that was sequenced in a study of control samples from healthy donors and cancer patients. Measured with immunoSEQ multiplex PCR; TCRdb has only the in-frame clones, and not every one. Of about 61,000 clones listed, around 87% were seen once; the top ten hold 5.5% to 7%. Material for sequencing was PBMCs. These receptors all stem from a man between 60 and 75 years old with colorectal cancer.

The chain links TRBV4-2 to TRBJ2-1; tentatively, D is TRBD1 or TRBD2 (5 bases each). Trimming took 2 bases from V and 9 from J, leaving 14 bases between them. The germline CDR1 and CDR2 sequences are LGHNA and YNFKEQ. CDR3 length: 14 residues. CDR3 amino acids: CASSQRHGDGEQFF. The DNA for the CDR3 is TGTGCCAGCAGCCAACGCCACGGGGACGGTGAGCAGTTCTTC.

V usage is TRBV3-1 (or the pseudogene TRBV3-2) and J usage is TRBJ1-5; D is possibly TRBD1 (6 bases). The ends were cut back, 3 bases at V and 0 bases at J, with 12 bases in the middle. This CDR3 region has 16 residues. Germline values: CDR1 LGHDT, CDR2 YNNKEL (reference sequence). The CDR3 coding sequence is TGTGCCAGCAGCCAGGAAACAGGGTTTAGCAATCAGCCCCAGCATTTT. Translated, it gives CASSQETGFSNQPQHF.

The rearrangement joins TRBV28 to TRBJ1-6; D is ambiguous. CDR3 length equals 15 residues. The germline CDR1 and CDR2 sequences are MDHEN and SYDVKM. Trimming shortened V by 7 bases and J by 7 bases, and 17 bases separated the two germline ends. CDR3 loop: CASIAPGMGNSPLHF. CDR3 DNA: TGTGCCAGCATCGCACCCGGGATGGGAAATTCACCCCTCCACTTT.

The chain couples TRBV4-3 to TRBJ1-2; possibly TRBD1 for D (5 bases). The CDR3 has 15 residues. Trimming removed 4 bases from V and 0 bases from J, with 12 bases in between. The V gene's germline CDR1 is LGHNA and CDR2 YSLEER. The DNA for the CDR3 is TGCGCCAGCAGCCCTCTGGGGACCTCTAACTATGGCTACACCTTC. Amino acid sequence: CASSPLGTSNYGYTF.

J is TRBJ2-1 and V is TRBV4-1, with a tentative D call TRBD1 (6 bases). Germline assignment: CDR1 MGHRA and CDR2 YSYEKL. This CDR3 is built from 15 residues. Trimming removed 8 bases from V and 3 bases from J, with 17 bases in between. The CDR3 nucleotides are TGCGCCAGCCAGCAAGGACCGGACAGCTACAATGAGCAGTTCTTC. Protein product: CASQQGPDSYNEQFF.

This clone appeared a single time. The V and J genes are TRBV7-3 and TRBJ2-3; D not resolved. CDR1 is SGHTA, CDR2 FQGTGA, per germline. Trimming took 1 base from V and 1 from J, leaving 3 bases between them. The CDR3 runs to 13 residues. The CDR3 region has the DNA TGTGCCAGCAGCTTAATTGGCACAGATACGCAGTATTTT. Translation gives CASSLIGTDTQYF.

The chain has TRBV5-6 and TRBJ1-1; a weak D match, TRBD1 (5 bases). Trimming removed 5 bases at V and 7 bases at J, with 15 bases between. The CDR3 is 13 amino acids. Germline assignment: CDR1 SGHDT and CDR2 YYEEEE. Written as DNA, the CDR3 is TGTGCCAGCAGATGGGTTGAGGGGATTGAAGCTTTCTTT. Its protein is CASRWVEGIEAFF.

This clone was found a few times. The CDR3 spells CASSSGTSGGVYEQYF. The CDR3 DNA is TGCGCCAGCAGCTCGGGGACTAGCGGGGGAGTCTACGAGCAGTACTTC. The gene calls are TRBV4-1 and TRBJ2-7, with 14 bases aligning to TRBD2. The J segment lost 3 bases and the V segment lost 5 bases, leaving 6 bases of the junction unmatched. Germline V gene lookup returns CDR1 MGHRA and CDR2 YSYEKL. There are 16 residues in the CDR3.

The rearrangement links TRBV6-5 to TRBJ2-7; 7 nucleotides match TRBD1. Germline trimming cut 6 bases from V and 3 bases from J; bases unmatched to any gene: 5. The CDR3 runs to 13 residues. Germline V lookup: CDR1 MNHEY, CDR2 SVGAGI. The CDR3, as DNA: TGTGCCAGCAGCCGCGGACAGGACTACGAGCAGTACTTC. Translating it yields CASSRGQDYEQYF.

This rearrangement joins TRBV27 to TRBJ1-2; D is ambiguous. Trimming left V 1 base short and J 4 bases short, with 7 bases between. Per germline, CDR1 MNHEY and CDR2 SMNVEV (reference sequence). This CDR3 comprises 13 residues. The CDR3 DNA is TGTGCCAGCAGTTTATACCCAGGCTATGGCTACACCTTC. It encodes CASSLYPGYGYTF.

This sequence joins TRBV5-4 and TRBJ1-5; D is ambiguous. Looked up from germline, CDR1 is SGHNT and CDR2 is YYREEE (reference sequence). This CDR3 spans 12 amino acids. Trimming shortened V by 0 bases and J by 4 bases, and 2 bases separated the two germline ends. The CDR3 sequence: CASSLENQPQHF. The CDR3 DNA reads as TGTGCCAGCAGCTTGGAGAATCAGCCCCAGCATTTT.

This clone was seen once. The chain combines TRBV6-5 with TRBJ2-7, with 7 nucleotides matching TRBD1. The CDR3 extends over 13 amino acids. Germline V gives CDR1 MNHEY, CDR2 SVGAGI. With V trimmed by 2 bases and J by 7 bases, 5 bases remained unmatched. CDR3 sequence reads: CASSYQTGLEQYF. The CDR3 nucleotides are TGTGCCAGCAGTTACCAGACAGGGCTTGAGCAGTACTTC.

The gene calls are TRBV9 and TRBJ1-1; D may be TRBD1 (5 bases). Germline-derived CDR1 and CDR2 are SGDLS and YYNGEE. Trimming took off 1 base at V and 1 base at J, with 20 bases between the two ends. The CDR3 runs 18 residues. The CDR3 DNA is TGTGCCAGCAGCGTACGCCCCCAAGGGGCGGGGGGGAACACTGAAGCTTTCTTT. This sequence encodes CASSVRPQGAGGNTEAFF.

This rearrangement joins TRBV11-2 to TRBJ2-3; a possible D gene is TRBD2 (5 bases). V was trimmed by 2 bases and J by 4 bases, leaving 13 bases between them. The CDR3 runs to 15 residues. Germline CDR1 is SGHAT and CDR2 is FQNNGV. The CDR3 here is CASSLLGSWADTQYF. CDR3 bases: TGTGCCAGCAGCTTACTGGGGAGTTGGGCAGATACGCAGTATTTT.

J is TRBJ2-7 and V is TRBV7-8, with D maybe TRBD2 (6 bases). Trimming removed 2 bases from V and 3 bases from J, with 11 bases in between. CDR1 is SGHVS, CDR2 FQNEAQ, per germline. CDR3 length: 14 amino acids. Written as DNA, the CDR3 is TGTGCCAGCAGCTTAACTTCCGGGAGCTACGAGCAGTACTTC. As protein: CASSLTSGSYEQYF.

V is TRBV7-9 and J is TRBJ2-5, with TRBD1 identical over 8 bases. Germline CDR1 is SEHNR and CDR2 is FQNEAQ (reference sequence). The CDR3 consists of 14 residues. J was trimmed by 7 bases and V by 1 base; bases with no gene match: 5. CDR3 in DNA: TGTGCCAGCAGCTTAGATGGACAGGGTGGGACCCAGTACTTC. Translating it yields CASSLDGQGGTQYF.

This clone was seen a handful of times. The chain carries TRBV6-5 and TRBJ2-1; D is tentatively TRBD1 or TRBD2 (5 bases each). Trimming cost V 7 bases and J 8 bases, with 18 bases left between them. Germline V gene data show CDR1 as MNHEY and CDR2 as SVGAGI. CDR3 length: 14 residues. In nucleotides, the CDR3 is TGTGCCAGCACTGGGGACGACCACACCGATGAGCAGTTCTTC. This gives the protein CASTGDDHTDEQFF.

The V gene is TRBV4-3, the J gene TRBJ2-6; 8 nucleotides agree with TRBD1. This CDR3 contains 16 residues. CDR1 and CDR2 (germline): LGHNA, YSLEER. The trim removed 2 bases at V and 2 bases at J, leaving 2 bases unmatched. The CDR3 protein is CASSQQGAAGANVLTF. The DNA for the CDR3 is TGCGCCAGCAGCCAACAGGGGGCCGCTGGGGCCAACGTCCTGACTTTC.

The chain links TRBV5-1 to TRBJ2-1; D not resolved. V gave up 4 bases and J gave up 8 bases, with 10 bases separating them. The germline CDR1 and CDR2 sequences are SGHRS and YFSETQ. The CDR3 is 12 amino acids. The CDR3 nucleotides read TGCGCCAGCAGCCCACGGGCCTATGAGCAGTTCTTC. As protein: CASSPRAYEQFF.

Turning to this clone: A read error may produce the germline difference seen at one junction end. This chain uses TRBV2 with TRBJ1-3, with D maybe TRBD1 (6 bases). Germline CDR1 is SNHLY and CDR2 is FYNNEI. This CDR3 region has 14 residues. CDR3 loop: CARRQASSGNTIYF. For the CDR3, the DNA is TGTGCCCGCAGACAGGCCAGCTCTGGAAACACCATATATTTT.

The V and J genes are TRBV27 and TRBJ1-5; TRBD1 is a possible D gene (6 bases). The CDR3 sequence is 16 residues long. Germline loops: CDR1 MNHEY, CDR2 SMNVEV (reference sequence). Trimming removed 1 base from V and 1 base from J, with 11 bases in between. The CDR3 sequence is CASSLYGTQSNQPQHF. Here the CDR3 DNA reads TGTGCCAGCAGTTTATACGGGACACAAAGCAATCAGCCCCAGCATTTT.

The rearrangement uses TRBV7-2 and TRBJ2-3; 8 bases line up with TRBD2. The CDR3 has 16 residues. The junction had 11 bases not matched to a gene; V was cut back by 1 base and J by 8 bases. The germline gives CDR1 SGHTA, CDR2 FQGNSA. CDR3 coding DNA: TGTGCCAGCAGCTTAGGGCAGCGGGGGACGGGGAGTACGCAGTATTTT. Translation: CASSLGQRGTGSTQYF.

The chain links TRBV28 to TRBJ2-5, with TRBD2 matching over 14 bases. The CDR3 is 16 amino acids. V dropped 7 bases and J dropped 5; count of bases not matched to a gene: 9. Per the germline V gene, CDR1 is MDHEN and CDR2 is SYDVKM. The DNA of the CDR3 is TGTGCCAGCACCGTCGGACTAGCGGGGGGTATGGAGACCCAGTACTTC. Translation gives CASTVGLAGGMETQYF.

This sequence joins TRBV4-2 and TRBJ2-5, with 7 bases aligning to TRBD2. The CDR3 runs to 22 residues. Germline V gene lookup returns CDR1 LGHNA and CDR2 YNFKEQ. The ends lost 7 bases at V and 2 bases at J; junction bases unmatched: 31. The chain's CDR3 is CASTHFNFRPGGRDLGQETQYF. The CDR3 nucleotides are TGTGCCAGCACCCATTTCAACTTCCGCCCCGGGGGGAGGGATTTAGGTCAAGAGACCCAGTACTTC.

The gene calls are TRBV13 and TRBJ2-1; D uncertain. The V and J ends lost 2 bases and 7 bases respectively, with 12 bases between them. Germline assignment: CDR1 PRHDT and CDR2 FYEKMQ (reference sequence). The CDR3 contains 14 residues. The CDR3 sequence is CASSLRRSSNEQFF. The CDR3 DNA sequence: TGTGCCAGCAGCTTAAGGCGCAGTTCGAATGAGCAGTTCTTC. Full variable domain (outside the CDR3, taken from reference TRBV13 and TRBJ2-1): AAGVIQSPRHLIKEKRETATLKCYPIPRHDTVYWYQQGPGQDPQFLISFYEKMQSDKGSIPDRFSAQQFSDYHSELNMSSLELGDSALYFCASSLRRSSNEQFFGPGTRLTVL.

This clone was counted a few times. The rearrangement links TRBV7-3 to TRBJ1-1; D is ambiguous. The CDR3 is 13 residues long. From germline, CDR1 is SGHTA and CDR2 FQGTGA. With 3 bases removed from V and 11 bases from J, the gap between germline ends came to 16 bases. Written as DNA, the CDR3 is TGTGCCAGCAGCTTGGTCGCCTCTTCGATGGCTTTCTTT. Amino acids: CASSLVASSMAFF.

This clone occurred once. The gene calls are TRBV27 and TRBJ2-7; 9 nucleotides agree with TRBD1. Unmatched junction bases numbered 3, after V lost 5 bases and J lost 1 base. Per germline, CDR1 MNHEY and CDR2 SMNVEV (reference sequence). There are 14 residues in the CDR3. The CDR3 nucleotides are TGTGCCAGCAGTGGACAGGGGAGGTCCTACGAGCAGTACTTC. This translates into CASSGQGRSYEQYF.